The 18 T cell receptor beta chains in this list originate from one sample, sequenced in a study of blood T cells in healthy people across ages. A second PCR, run for about 7 to 11 cycles, used a sample-barcoded 5' primer plus a J-beta primer mix. TCRdb reprocessed the 5' RACE reads via MiXCR and lists one record per CDR3 protein. The sample has 800,000 to 950,000 distinct CDR3 sequences; 36% are singletons. The material sequenced was blood. Receptors were obtained from a man younger than 30 in good health.

This clonotype appeared many times. The chain is built from TRBV12-3 or TRBV12-4 and TRBJ1-2, with 10 positions matching TRBD1. V dropped 6 bases and J dropped 3; count of bases not matched to a gene: 13. CDR3 length equals 17 residues. CDR3 in DNA: TGTGCCAGCAGCCTTACCCCCTGGGACAGGGGAGACTATGGCTACACCTTC. It codes for CASSLTPWDRGDYGYTF.

This clonotype was detected a few times. This chain uses TRBV20-1 with TRBJ2-3, with unresolved D. Looked up from germline, CDR1 is DFQATT and CDR2 is SNEGSKA (reference sequence). The V end lost 1 base, the J end lost 6 bases, and 17 bases lay between the germline ends. The CDR3 is 15 residues long. The DNA of the CDR3 is TGCAGTGCTAGAGGATACAAAGGAGTTGAGGATACGCAGTATTTT. Protein sequence: CSARGYKGVEDTQYF.

This clonotype was found many times. V is TRBV30 and J is TRBJ1-1, with 7 bases lining up with TRBD1. The CDR3 consists of 12 residues. Trimming removed 8 bases from V and 10 bases from J; junction bases left unmatched: 13. Germline assignment: CDR1 GTSNPN and CDR2 SVGIG (reference sequence). As DNA, the CDR3 is TGTGCCCAGGGGGAGGTCGCGGGAGGAGCTTTCTTT. Its protein product is CAQGEVAGGAFF. The whole variable domain, filled in from reference TRBV30 and TRBJ1-1, reads SQTIHQWPATLVQPVGSPLSLECTVEGTSNPNLYWYRQAAGRGLQLLFYSVGIGQISSEVPQNLSASRPQDRQFILSSKKLLLSDSGFYLCAQGEVAGGAFFGQGTRLTVV.

This clonotype appeared a few times. The chain combines TRBV6-6 with TRBJ1-5; TRBD1 matches at 7 bases. The germline V gene has CDR1 MNHNY and CDR2 SVGAGI (reference sequence). The length of the CDR3 is 14 residues. The ends lost 9 bases at V and 0 bases at J; junction bases unmatched: 5. The CDR3 DNA is TGTGCCAGTACAGGGGCTTATAGCAATCAGCCCCAGCATTTT. This gives the protein CASTGAYSNQPQHF.

The chain recombines TRBV6-2 or TRBV6-3 with TRBJ1-1, with D possibly matching TRBD1 (5 bases). The germline V gene has CDR1 MNHEY and CDR2 SVGEGT. This CDR3 has 15 residues. V lost 5 bases to trimming and J lost 3 bases, with 16 bases between them. The CDR3 sequence: CASSPRTPLDTEAFF. CDR3 nucleotides: TGTGCCAGCAGTCCACGGACACCCCTGGACACTGAAGCTTTCTTT.

This clonotype was seen many times. CDR3 bases: TGCGCCAGCAGCCGAGAGGGGGGAGTAAGAGAAAAACTGTTTTTT. Translated, it gives CASSREGGVREKLFF. This sequence joins TRBV4-3 and TRBJ1-4; D may be TRBD1 (6 bases). This CDR3 has 15 residues. The V end lost 4 bases, the J end lost 8 bases, and 17 bases lay between the germline ends. Germline V gene sequence: CDR1 LGHNA, CDR2 YSLEER.

This clonotype has just a few counts. The V gene is TRBV7-3, the J gene TRBJ1-1; a weak D match, TRBD1 (5 bases). The V end was cut by 4 bases, the J end by 1 base, with 7 bases between. The length of the CDR3 is 13 residues. Germline V gene lookup returns CDR1 SGHTA and CDR2 FQGTGA. The CDR3 loop is CASSWGRNTEAFF. The DNA for the CDR3 is TGTGCCAGCAGCTGGGGACGGAACACTGAAGCTTTCTTT.

V and J are TRBV20-1 and TRBJ1-4; no definite D call. The CDR3 consists of 14 residues. Per germline, CDR1 DFQATT and CDR2 SNEGSKA (reference sequence). Between the trimmed V and J ends, which lost 5 bases and 0 bases, there was a span of 10 bases. The CDR3 DNA is TGCAGTGCTTCAGTCGGGGCAACTAATGAAAAACTGTTTTTT. It codes for CSASVGATNEKLFF.

This clonotype occurred a few times. The gene calls are TRBV7-3 and TRBJ2-1; D perhaps matches TRBD2 (6 bases). V was cut by 8 bases and J by 1 base, with 12 bases left in between. CDR1 and CDR2 from the germline V gene are SGHTA and FQGTGA. The CDR3 runs to 14 residues. The chain's CDR3 is CASAHGGSYNEQFF. Written as DNA, the CDR3 is TGTGCCAGCGCTCACGGGGGTTCCTACAATGAGCAGTTCTTC.

The chain recombines TRBV2 with TRBJ2-1, with 11 bases lining up with TRBD2. The germline gives CDR1 SNHLY, CDR2 FYNNEI. The V segment lost 6 bases and the J segment 6 bases; nucleotides outside the gene matches: 1. The CDR3 is 13 residues long. The CDR3 nucleotides read TGTGCCAGCAGGGGACTAGCGGCCAATGAGCAGTTCTTC. It codes for CASRGLAANEQFF.

The chain employs TRBV20-1 and TRBJ1-1; 10 nucleotides line up with TRBD1. J lost 1 base, V lost 0 bases, and 2 bases had no gene match. The CDR3 length is 15 residues. Per germline, CDR1 DFQATT and CDR2 SNEGSKA (reference sequence). The CDR3 DNA reads TGCAGTGCTAGAGATCGGGACAGGGGGAACACTGAAGCTTTCTTT. This encodes CSARDRDRGNTEAFF.

This clonotype occurred a few times. This chain links TRBV19 with TRBJ2-4; D unclear. The CDR3 spans 13 residues. Germline V lookup: CDR1 LNHDA, CDR2 SQIVND (reference sequence). The ends were cut back, 10 bases at V and 0 bases at J, with 10 bases in the middle. The CDR3 loop reads CATARVAKNIQYF. The CDR3 DNA follows: TGTGCCACCGCCCGCGTAGCCAAAAACATTCAGTACTTC.

This clonotype was observed a handful of times. The chain is built from TRBV19 and TRBJ2-1, with D possibly TRBD2 on 6 matching bases. Trimming cost V 2 bases and J 5 bases, with 13 bases left between them. This CDR3 spans 15 amino acids. CDR1 and CDR2 from the germline V gene are LNHDA and SQIVND (reference sequence). CDR3 sequence reads: CASSILNRGDNEQFF. For the CDR3, the DNA is TGTGCCAGTAGTATATTAAACCGCGGGGACAATGAGCAGTTCTTC.

This rearrangement joins TRBV7-2 to TRBJ2-5; TRBD1 might be the D (5 bases). The germline V and J ends were trimmed by 1 base and 4 bases, with 10 bases remaining between them. CDR1 is SGHTA, CDR2 FQGNSA, per germline. The CDR3 length is 14 residues. The CDR3 DNA is TGTGCCAGCAGCTTAGTGGACACCGGAGAGACCCAGTACTTC. It translates to CASSLVDTGETQYF. Together with reference TRBV7-2 and TRBJ2-5, the CDR3 gives the full variable domain: GAGVSQSPSNKVTEKGKDVELRCDPISGHTALYWYRQSLGQGLEFLIYFQGNSAPDKSGLPSDRFSAERTGGSVSTLTIQRTQQEDSAVYLCASSLVDTGETQYFGPGTRLLVL.

This clonotype came up many times. The chain uses TRBV12-3 or TRBV12-4 and TRBJ2-3; D not certain. V gave up 2 bases and J gave up 6 bases, with 6 bases separating them. This CDR3 comprises 12 residues. CDR3 sequence reads: CASSLNDDTQYF. Written as DNA, the CDR3 is TGTGCCAGCAGTTTAAATGATGATACGCAGTATTTT.

This clonotype was seen a handful of times. The J gene is TRBJ2-3, the V gene TRBV9, with 12 bases lining up with TRBD2. CDR1 is SGDLS, CDR2 YYNGEE, per germline. The CDR3 has 17 amino acids. J was trimmed by 5 bases and V by 4 bases; bases with no gene match: 11. The CDR3 DNA reads TGTGCCAGCAGCCCTAGGGAGACTAGCGGGGGTGTAGATACGCAGTATTTT. Translation gives CASSPRETSGGVDTQYF.

This clonotype was detected many times. The V and J genes are TRBV4-3 and TRBJ1-2; the D gene is possibly TRBD1 (5 bases). V was shortened by 1 base and J by 4 bases, with 10 bases between the two germline ends. Germline V gene data show CDR1 as LGHNA and CDR2 as YSLEER. CDR3 length equals 14 residues. CDR3 DNA: TGCGCCAGCAGCCAAGGACAGTCCACCTATGGCTACACCTTC. Encoded protein: CASSQGQSTYGYTF.

This clonotype was detected a few times. The chain uses TRBV24-1 and TRBJ2-6; TRBD1 matches 8 bases. V shed 10 bases and J 3 bases; nucleotides not matched to a gene: 13. The CDR3 consists of 17 residues. Germline V CDR1 and CDR2: KGHDR, SFDVKD. CDR3 coding DNA: TGTGCCACTAGTACGCAGGGGGCGGAAGGTGGGGCCAACGTCCTGACTTTC. Encoded protein: CATSTQGAEGGANVLTF.